These T cell receptor beta chains were read from a single sample in a study of cytomegalovirus exposure and HLA in healthy donors. Assay used: immunoSEQ multiplex PCR; TCRdb lists only in-frame clones, some missing. Here the sample spans some 77,000 clones, around 80% being singletons. The sample comprised PBMCs. The receptors here all came from a man aged 25-40 years in good health and CMV-seronegative. Both conserved end residues are part of each CDR3. Each record gives: clone size, V gene, D gene, J gene, CDR3 DNA, CDR3 protein. The D gene is left open where the match is weak. Rows give clone size only sometimes, using once, few, many, or a class for an expanded clone.

clone size: NA
V gene: TRBV28
D gene: TRBD1
J gene: TRBJ1-1
CDR3 DNA: TGTGCCAGCAGCCGCAAGGGGACAGTTCGCACTGAAGCTTTCTTT
CDR3 protein: CASSRKGTVRTEAFF

clone size: NA
V gene: TRBV28
D gene: TRBD1
J gene: TRBJ2-7
CDR3 DNA: TGTGCCAGCAGAAAACAGGGGTGGTACGAGCAGTACTTC
CDR3 protein: CASRKQGWYEQYF

clone size: NA
V gene: TRBV28
D gene: TRBD1
J gene: TRBJ1-4
CDR3 DNA: TGTGCCAGCCGAACAGGGGGGCCAACTAATGAAAAACTGTTTTTT
CDR3 protein: CASRTGGPTNEKLFF

clone size: NA
V gene: TRBV5-6
D gene: TRBD1
J gene: TRBJ1-2
CDR3 DNA: TGTGCCAGCAGTAGGGACAGACAAGACTATGGCTACACCTTC
CDR3 protein: CASSRDRQDYGYTF

clone size: NA
V gene: TRBV9
D gene: NA
J gene: TRBJ1-1
CDR3 DNA: TGTGCCAGCAGCGTTACAGGGTGGAGCATGAACACTGAAGCTTTCTTT
CDR3 protein: CASSVTGWSMNTEAFF

clone size: NA
V gene: TRBV19
D gene: TRBD1
J gene: TRBJ2-7
CDR3 DNA: TGTGCCAGTAGTATAGCGCCGGGACAGTCCTACGAGCAGTACTTC
CDR3 protein: CASSIAPGQSYEQYF

clone size: once
V gene: TRBV4-1
D gene: TRBD2
J gene: TRBJ2-1
CDR3 DNA: TGCGCCCGCAGCCACGCGATAGCGGGGGGAGGCAGTGAGCAGTTCTTC
CDR3 protein: CARSHAIAGGGSEQFF

clone size: NA
V gene: TRBV4-1
D gene: NA
J gene: TRBJ2-7
CDR3 DNA: TGCGCCAGCAGCCAGTTCGTGGGGGCGAAGCAGTACTTC
CDR3 protein: CASSQFVGAKQYF

clone size: NA
V gene: TRBV27
D gene: TRBD2
J gene: TRBJ2-1
CDR3 DNA: TGTGCCAGCCGCCCCCTAGCGGGAAGTGCGTATGAGCAGTTCTTC
CDR3 protein: CASRPLAGSAYEQFF

clone size: NA
V gene: TRBV10-3
D gene: NA
J gene: TRBJ1-1
CDR3 DNA: TGTGCCATCAGGGACAGCATGAACACTGAAGCTTTCTTT
CDR3 protein: CAIRDSMNTEAFF

clone size: NA
V gene: TRBV6-5
D gene: NA
J gene: TRBJ1-2
CDR3 DNA: TGTGCCAGCAGTCAATCACAGGCTAACTATGGCTACCCCTTC
CDR3 protein: CASSQSQANYGYPF

clone size: NA
V gene: TRBV6-1
D gene: TRBD2
J gene: TRBJ2-4
CDR3 DNA: TGTGCCAGCAGTGAAGCGCTACTAGCGGGCTCCAAAAACATTCAGTACTTC
CDR3 protein: CASSEALLAGSKNIQYF

clone size: NA
V gene: TRBV9
D gene: TRBD1
J gene: TRBJ2-5
CDR3 DNA: TGTGCCAGCAGCGTTAAACAAAGGGACAGGGGAGAGACCCAGTACTTC
CDR3 protein: CASSVKQRDRGETQYF

clone size: once
V gene: TRBV15
D gene: TRBD2
J gene: TRBJ2-7
CDR3 DNA: TGTGCCACCAGCCCAGGACTAGCGGGAGTGGGCGAGCAGTACTTC
CDR3 protein: CATSPGLAGVGEQYF

clone size: few
V gene: TRBV27
D gene: TRBD1
J gene: TRBJ2-2
CDR3 DNA: TGTCCCAGCAGGCTTCGACAGGGGCCCACCGGGGAGCTGTTTTTT
CDR3 protein: CPSRLRQGPTGELFF

clone size: NA
V gene: TRBV7-9
D gene: TRBD1
J gene: TRBJ2-7
CDR3 DNA: TGTGCCAGCAGCTCCCGACAGGGGTATAACTACGAGCAGTACTTC
CDR3 protein: CASSSRQGYNYEQYF

clone size: NA
V gene: TRBV19
D gene: NA
J gene: TRBJ2-2
CDR3 DNA: TGTGCCAGTAGTCTTAACACCGGGGAGCTGTTTTTT
CDR3 protein: CASSLNTGELFF

clone size: NA
V gene: TRBV19
D gene: NA
J gene: TRBJ2-1
CDR3 DNA: TGTGCCAGTAGTACATCCGGGACTCTCAGCTCCTACAATGAGCAGTTCTTC
CDR3 protein: CASSTSGTLSSYNEQFF

clone size: few
V gene: TRBV30
D gene: TRBD1
J gene: TRBJ1-5
CDR3 DNA: TGTGCCTGGAGTTTAGGGGGCGATCAGCCCCAGCATTTT
CDR3 protein: CAWSLGGDQPQHF

clone size: NA
V gene: TRBV6-1
D gene: NA
J gene: TRBJ1-5
CDR3 DNA: TGTGCGAGCCAGCCGGGGAGGCACAATCAGCCCCAGCATTTT
CDR3 protein: CASQPGRHNQPQHF

clone size: few
V gene: TRBV5-1
D gene: NA
J gene: TRBJ1-1
CDR3 DNA: TGCGCCAGCAGCCTGTGGACATCGAACACTGAAGCTTTCTTT
CDR3 protein: CASSLWTSNTEAFF

clone size: NA
V gene: TRBV10-3
D gene: TRBD1
J gene: TRBJ1-2
CDR3 DNA: TGTGCCATCAGGAGAAACAGGGGTAACTATGGCTACACCTTC
CDR3 protein: CAIRRNRGNYGYTF

clone size: NA
V gene: TRBV28
D gene: TRBD1
J gene: TRBJ1-2
CDR3 DNA: TGTGCCAGCATCCCCGGGACAGGTTATGGCTACACCTTC
CDR3 protein: CASIPGTGYGYTF

clone size: NA
V gene: TRBV30
D gene: NA
J gene: TRBJ2-3
CDR3 DNA: TGTGCTACGTGGAAACAGGGTCGGGCAGATACGCAGTATTTT
CDR3 protein: CATWKQGRADTQYF

clone size: NA
V gene: TRBV4-1
D gene: NA
J gene: TRBJ1-1
CDR3 DNA: TGCGCCAGCAGCCATGATACATCGTTGAACACTGAAGCTTTCTTT
CDR3 protein: CASSHDTSLNTEAFF

clone size: NA
V gene: TRBV7-2
D gene: NA
J gene: TRBJ1-2
CDR3 DNA: TGTGCCAGCAGCTGGGGACAAGGCAACTATGGCTACACCTTC
CDR3 protein: CASSWGQGNYGYTF

clone size: NA
V gene: TRBV4-1
D gene: NA
J gene: TRBJ2-5
CDR3 DNA: TGCGCCAGCAGCCAAGACTTCCGAGGGCTACAAACGGGAGAGACCCAGTACTTC
CDR3 protein: CASSQDFRGLQTGETQYF

clone size: NA
V gene: TRBV9
D gene: NA
J gene: TRBJ1-1
CDR3 DNA: TGTGCCAGCAGCCCCCGAGAACAGGGTTTGGGTAAAGCTTTCTTT
CDR3 protein: CASSPREQGLGKAFF

clone size: NA
V gene: TRBV27
D gene: TRBD1
J gene: TRBJ1-2
CDR3 DNA: TGTGCCAGCAGTTTAACCGGGACAGGGAACTATGGCTACACCTTC
CDR3 protein: CASSLTGTGNYGYTF

clone size: NA
V gene: TRBV30
D gene: TRBD2
J gene: TRBJ2-1
CDR3 DNA: TGTGCCTGGGCCGGGACTAGCGGGAGTGGACCGTTCTTC
CDR3 protein: CAWAGTSGSGPFF

clone size: NA
V gene: TRBV9
D gene: NA
J gene: TRBJ1-1
CDR3 DNA: TGTGCCAGCAGCGTAGGGCCAGGGAACACTGAAGCTTTCTTT
CDR3 protein: CASSVGPGNTEAFF

clone size: NA
V gene: TRBV28
D gene: NA
J gene: TRBJ1-1
CDR3 DNA: TGTGCCAGCCTATCGGGGGGGAGGACTGAAGCTTTCTTT
CDR3 protein: CASLSGGRTEAFF

clone size: NA
V gene: TRBV18
D gene: TRBD2
J gene: TRBJ2-7
CDR3 DNA: TGTGCCAGCTTGGGACTAGCGGGTAACCATTTGTCCTACGAGCAGTACTTC
CDR3 protein: CASLGLAGNHLSYEQYF

clone size: NA
V gene: TRBV5-6
D gene: TRBD1
J gene: TRBJ1-1
CDR3 DNA: TGTGCCAGCAGCCTAGGGACAGCGAACACTGAAGCTTTCTTT
CDR3 protein: CASSLGTANTEAFF

clone size: NA
V gene: TRBV29-1
D gene: NA
J gene: TRBJ1-5
CDR3 DNA: TGCAGCGTTGTGGAGGGGCCGGGACAGCCCCAGCATTTT
CDR3 protein: CSVVEGPGQPQHF

clone size: NA
V gene: TRBV7-6
D gene: NA
J gene: TRBJ1-4
CDR3 DNA: TGTGCCAGCAGCTTAGCTACAGGGTTCGCTAATGAAAAACTGTTTTTT
CDR3 protein: CASSLATGFANEKLFF

clone size: NA
V gene: TRBV12-5
D gene: TRBD2
J gene: TRBJ2-1
CDR3 DNA: TGTGCTAGTGGTCCATCCGGGGGGGGGTTCGAGCAGTTCTTC
CDR3 protein: CASGPSGGGFEQFF

clone size: NA
V gene: TRBV6-1
D gene: TRBD1
J gene: TRBJ2-7
CDR3 DNA: TGTGCCAGCAGTGGCGCCGGGACAGGGATTTACGAGCAGTACTTC
CDR3 protein: CASSGAGTGIYEQYF

clone size: NA
V gene: TRBV27
D gene: NA
J gene: TRBJ2-7
CDR3 DNA: TGTGCCACCGGGGAGAGGGTGGGTTACGAGCAGTACTTC
CDR3 protein: CATGERVGYEQYF

clone size: NA
V gene: TRBV7-8
D gene: NA
J gene: TRBJ1-2
CDR3 DNA: TGTGCCAGCAGCCGTCTTAGAGATGGCAGGGGCTATGGCTACACCTTC
CDR3 protein: CASSRLRDGRGYGYTF

clone size: NA
V gene: TRBV19
D gene: NA
J gene: TRBJ1-5
CDR3 DNA: TGTGCCAGTAGTATCCGGGGTTATGGCAATCAGCCCCAGCATTTT
CDR3 protein: CASSIRGYGNQPQHF

clone size: NA
V gene: TRBV5-6
D gene: TRBD2
J gene: TRBJ2-7
CDR3 DNA: TGTGCCAGCAGCTTGGTCGGGACCGGGGACTTTAGCGGGAGATACGAGCAGTACTTC
CDR3 protein: CASSLVGTGDFSGRYEQYF

clone size: NA
V gene: TRBV28
D gene: NA
J gene: TRBJ2-3
CDR3 DNA: TGTGCCAGCAGTAGGGGGGGTGCAAGAGATACGCAGTATTTT
CDR3 protein: CASSRGGARDTQYF

clone size: once
V gene: TRBV5-4
D gene: TRBD1
J gene: TRBJ1-2
CDR3 DNA: TGTGCCAGCAGCTCTGACAGGGCTAACTATGGCTACACCTTC
CDR3 protein: CASSSDRANYGYTF

clone size: NA
V gene: TRBV5-1
D gene: TRBD2
J gene: TRBJ2-1
CDR3 DNA: TGCGCCAGCAGCGTCACTAGCGGGACAAGCTCCTACAATGAGCAGTTCTTC
CDR3 protein: CASSVTSGTSSYNEQFF

clone size: NA
V gene: TRBV27
D gene: TRBD2
J gene: TRBJ2-2
CDR3 DNA: TGTGCCAGCAGTTTATCGGGAGGGCCCGGGGAGCTGTTTTTT
CDR3 protein: CASSLSGGPGELFF

clone size: NA
V gene: TRBV27
D gene: NA
J gene: TRBJ2-5
CDR3 DNA: TGTGCCAGCAGTTTAATTTCCCGGGTACAAGAGACCCAGTACTTC
CDR3 protein: CASSLISRVQETQYF

clone size: once
V gene: TRBV4-2
D gene: TRBD2
J gene: TRBJ2-2
CDR3 DNA: TGTGCCAGCAGCCAAGAGCCAAGATGGGCGCTGCGGGAGGCTCCGAACACCGGGGAGCTGTTTTTT
CDR3 protein: CASSQEPRWALREAPNTGELFF

clone size: NA
V gene: TRBV28
D gene: NA
J gene: TRBJ1-3
CDR3 DNA: TGTGCCAGCAGTTTTCGCGGCTCTGGAAACACCATATATTTT
CDR3 protein: CASSFRGSGNTIYF

clone size: NA
V gene: TRBV6-4
D gene: TRBD2
J gene: TRBJ2-1
CDR3 DNA: TGTGCCAGCAGTGACTCGACTAGCGGGACCTACAATGAGCAGTTCTTC
CDR3 protein: CASSDSTSGTYNEQFF

clone size: NA
V gene: TRBV25-1
D gene: TRBD2
J gene: TRBJ2-5
CDR3 DNA: TGTGCCAGCAGTGAATGGACTAGCGGGAGGCCTGGGATGGAGACCCAGTACTTC
CDR3 protein: CASSEWTSGRPGMETQYF